This T cell receptor beta chain was captured in a study of cytomegalovirus exposure and HLA in healthy donors. General study findings and limits: Most TCR sequences were uncommon, yet certain public TCRs appeared in many donors. It was approximately 150 TCR beta chains that were listed as cytomegalovirus-associated.

This table comes from immunoSEQ multiplex PCR, and its TCRdb copy is limited to in-frame clones, with some not included. Found here are some 170,000 clones, around 92% of them singletons; the top ten hold just over 4%. About this clone itself: Its antigen is still unknown.

What was sequenced was PBMCs. This sequence originates from a man between 18 and 29 years old in good health and CMV-seropositive.

The chain's CDR3 is CASSLPGGAYVYNEQFF. The CDR3 nucleotides are TGTGCCAGCAGTCTCCCAGGGGGCGCGTATGTCTACAATGAGCAGTTCTTC. The chain uses TRBV5-4 and TRBJ2-1; 8 bases line up with TRBD1. CDR1 and CDR2 (germline): SGHNT, YYREEE (reference sequence). CDR3 length: 17 residues. Trimming cost V 5 bases and J 3 bases; bases outside gene matches: 13.